Listed here are 21 T cell receptor beta chains from one sample, sequenced in a study of T-cell memory formation after mild COVID-19. TCRdb itself ran the 5' RACE reads through MiXCR, one entry per CDR3 protein. The sample shows about 290,000 distinct CDR3 sequences, more than 15% of them seen only once. The sample was PBMCs or a T cell subset sorted from them (not recorded which). The receptor source for this set is a man younger than 35 who had mild COVID-19 (a few samples of this study predate the infection). Cell type and time point are not known.

This chain uses TRBV14 with TRBJ2-2; the D is unclear. Germline V lookup: CDR1 SGHDN, CDR2 FVKESK. V was trimmed by 0 bases and J by 1 base, leaving 15 bases between them. CDR3 size: 18 residues. The CDR3 DNA sequence: TGTGCCAGCAGCCAAGATATGCGCCGACTCGAGAACACCGGGGAGCTGTTTTTT. This sequence encodes CASSQDMRRLENTGELFF.

A few counts support this clonotype. The chain carries TRBV29-1 and TRBJ2-7; possibly TRBD1 for D (6 bases). V was trimmed by 2 bases and J by 3 bases, leaving 11 bases between them. This CDR3 contains 13 residues. From germline, CDR1 is SQVTM and CDR2 ANQGSEA. The CDR3 nucleotides read TGCAGCGTTGAAAACCAGGGGAACTACGAGCAGTACTTC. Encoded protein: CSVENQGNYEQYF.

V gene TRBV5-1 combines with J gene TRBJ1-4; D remains ambiguous. Trimming stripped 1 base from V and 8 bases from J, with 12 bases between. The CDR3 has 14 amino acids. Germline lookup yields CDR1 SGHRS and CDR2 YFSETQ. The DNA for the CDR3 is TGCGCCAGCAGCTTGACAGCTAATGAAGAAAAACTGTTTTTT. This gives the protein CASSLTANEEKLFF.

This clonotype was observed a few times. The CDR3 DNA follows: TGCGCCAGCAGCCTCTTCCCGACAGGGGTCACTGAAGCTTTCTTT. Its translation is CASSLFPTGVTEAFF. The chain joins TRBV4-1 to TRBJ1-1; 8 bases are a match to TRBD1. The CDR3 is made up of 15 amino acids. Germline CDR1 and CDR2: MGHRA and YSYEKL. V trimming: 4 bases; J trimming: 4 bases; junction bases outside the gene matches: 8.

The chain is built from TRBV20-1 and TRBJ1-3, with D uncertain. Germline V lookup: CDR1 DFQATT, CDR2 SNEGSKA (reference sequence). Trimming pared 5 bases from V and 5 bases from J, leaving 19 bases between. CDR3 length: 15 residues. The CDR3, as DNA: TGCAGTGCTGCCAGACGAGGGCCCCTCCGAAACACCATATATTTT. Translating gives CSAARRGPLRNTIYF.

The chain carries TRBV6-2 or TRBV6-3 and TRBJ2-1, with TRBD2 matching 8 bases. From germline, CDR1 is MNHEY and CDR2 SVGEGT. CDR3 length: 15 amino acids. The ends lost 0 bases at V and 10 bases at J; junction bases unmatched: 8. Here the CDR3 DNA reads TGTGCCAGCAGTTACTCCGCCGGGGGGGCTATCGAGCAGTTCTTC. Translated, it gives CASSYSAGGAIEQFF.

This chain connects TRBV5-1 to TRBJ2-1; no definite D call. The CDR3 is 13 residues long. Trimming removed 0 bases at V and 7 bases at J, with 8 bases between. The germline V gene encodes CDR1 SGHRS and CDR2 YFSETQ. The CDR3 DNA is TGCGCCAGCAGCTTGGAATCCCCAAATGAGCAGTTCTTC. Protein sequence: CASSLESPNEQFF.

This clonotype has only a few counts. The V call is TRBV7-2, the J call TRBJ2-7, with D possibly matching TRBD1 (5 bases). Trimming removed 2 bases from V and 7 bases from J, with 9 bases in between. Germline V lookup: CDR1 SGHTA, CDR2 FQGNSA. CDR3 length: 12 amino acids. The chain's CDR3 is CASSLMGREQYF. The CDR3 bases are TGTGCCAGCAGCTTAATGGGGCGAGAGCAGTACTTC. Filled out from reference TRBV7-2 and TRBJ2-7, the complete variable domain reads GAGVSQSPSNKVTEKGKDVELRCDPISGHTALYWYRQSLGQGLEFLIYFQGNSAPDKSGLPSDRFSAERTGGSVSTLTIQRTQQEDSAVYLCASSLMGREQYFGPGTRLTVT.

In its sample, this clonotype was seen a few times. The V call is TRBV27, the J call TRBJ2-7; TRBD2 is a possible D gene (6 bases). The CDR3 is made up of 13 amino acids. Germline CDR1 MNHEY, CDR2 SMNVEV (reference sequence). Trimming removed 10 bases at V and 3 bases at J, with 16 bases between. CDR3 bases: TGTGCCACCTCCCGGGGGTCCCACTACGAGCAGTACTTC. This gives the protein CATSRGSHYEQYF.

This clonotype was recorded a few times. J is TRBJ2-3 and V is TRBV12-3 or TRBV12-4; tentatively, D is TRBD2 (5 bases). The germline V and J ends were trimmed by 4 bases and 4 bases, with 15 bases remaining between them. The CDR3 sequence is 15 residues long. The CDR3 spells CASSSWENPPDTQYF. The CDR3 DNA reads as TGTGCCAGCAGTTCATGGGAGAATCCCCCAGATACGCAGTATTTT.

The V gene is TRBV5-1, the J gene TRBJ2-6; D perhaps matches TRBD1 (6 bases). Trimming cost V 4 bases and J 3 bases, with 14 bases left between them. The CDR3 covers 16 residues. Germline V gene sequence: CDR1 SGHRS, CDR2 YFSETQ. DNA of the CDR3: TGCGCCAGCAGCCAAGACAGGACTGGTGGGGCCAACGTCCTGACTTTC. This encodes CASSQDRTGGANVLTF.

This clonotype turned up a few times. The chain employs TRBV9 and TRBJ1-6; D unclear. Trimming took 4 bases from V and 0 from J, leaving 14 bases between them. Per the germline V gene, CDR1 is SGDLS and CDR2 is YYNGEE. CDR3 length equals 17 residues. CDR3 protein: CASSPRWDSSYNSPLHF. The DNA of the CDR3 is TGTGCCAGCAGCCCGAGGTGGGATAGCTCCTATAATTCACCCCTCCACTTT.

Only a few counts were recorded for this clonotype. The chain combines TRBV18 with TRBJ2-1; possibly TRBD2 for D (6 bases). Trimming pared 3 bases from V and 6 bases from J, leaving 12 bases between. Germline CDR1 reads KGHSH; CDR2 reads LQKENI. This CDR3 contains 14 residues. CDR3 in DNA: TGTGCCAGCTCACCTGTTTCGGAGGGCAATGAGCAGTTCTTC. Protein sequence: CASSPVSEGNEQFF.

The rearrangement links TRBV11-2 to TRBJ1-5, with 8 positions matching TRBD1. The CDR3 has 15 residues. The germline gives CDR1 SGHAT, CDR2 FQNNGV. Trimming took 8 bases from V and 1 from J; bases not matched to a gene: 7. In nucleotides, the CDR3 is TGTGCCAGCTCGGACAGGGAAGGGAGCAATCAGCCCCAGCATTTT. Translated: CASSDREGSNQPQHF.

The chain couples TRBV7-2 to TRBJ1-2, with TRBD1 matching over 7 bases. CDR1 and CDR2 (germline): SGHTA, FQGNSA. V trimming: 5 bases; J trimming: 5 bases; junction bases outside the gene matches: 11. This CDR3 spans 15 amino acids. The CDR3 DNA reads as TGTGCCAGCAGCCCAGACAGGGATCAATTTTATGGCTACACCTTC. It translates to CASSPDRDQFYGYTF.

V is TRBV20-1 and J is TRBJ2-1, with unresolved D. V shed 2 bases and J shed 5 bases, with 4 bases lying between them. Germline V CDR1 and CDR2: DFQATT, SNEGSKA (reference sequence). CDR3 length: 11 residues. CDR3: CSARSNNEQFF. CDR3 sequence (DNA): TGCAGTGCTAGATCCAACAATGAGCAGTTCTTC.

This clonotype was counted only a few times. The rearrangement links TRBV6-1 to TRBJ2-5; weak D call: TRBD2 (7 bases). Between the trimmed V and J ends, which lost 0 bases and 2 bases, there was a span of 13 bases. Germline CDR1 and CDR2: MNHNS and SASEGT. The CDR3 totals 16 residues. The CDR3 sequence is CASSEALGGGQETQYF. CDR3 DNA sequence: TGTGCCAGCAGTGAAGCTCTGGGAGGGGGTCAAGAGACCCAGTACTTC.

This clonotype occurred many times. V is TRBV7-8 and J is TRBJ2-5, with D maybe TRBD2 (5 bases). The CDR3 loop spans 13 amino acids. Trimming left V 7 bases short and J 0 bases short, with 9 bases between. Germline V gene sequence: CDR1 SGHVS, CDR2 FQNEAQ. CDR3 sequence (DNA): TGTGCCAGCAACCCCGGGGACCAAGAGACCCAGTACTTC. Protein: CASNPGDQETQYF.

The chain is built from TRBV20-1 and TRBJ1-2; D uncertain. Germline-derived CDR1 and CDR2 are DFQATT and SNEGSKA (reference sequence). The CDR3 covers 12 residues. The ends were cut back, 0 bases at V and 6 bases at J, with 8 bases in the middle. The CDR3 DNA sequence: TGCAGTGCTAGAGATACGGAGGATGGCTACACCTTC. Translated: CSARDTEDGYTF.

V is TRBV4-2 and J is TRBJ1-2; D is perhaps TRBD1 (5 bases). Trimming removed 0 bases at V and 1 base at J, with 15 bases between. Germline V gene lookup returns CDR1 LGHNA and CDR2 YNFKEQ. This CDR3 has 17 amino acids. CDR3 sequence: CASSQDAFAGSNYGYTF. Here the CDR3 DNA reads TGTGCCAGCAGCCAAGACGCGTTCGCAGGGAGTAACTATGGCTACACCTTC.

This clonotype was detected only a few times. This chain uses TRBV7-2 with TRBJ1-1; TRBD1 might be the D (5 bases). Per germline, CDR1 SGHTA and CDR2 FQGNSA. CDR3 length: 15 residues. Between the trimmed V and J ends, which lost 3 bases and 5 bases, there was a span of 16 bases. DNA for the CDR3: TGTGCCAGCAGCTTTCACGGGCAGGGAGGAACTGAAGCTTTCTTT. Residues: CASSFHGQGGTEAFF.